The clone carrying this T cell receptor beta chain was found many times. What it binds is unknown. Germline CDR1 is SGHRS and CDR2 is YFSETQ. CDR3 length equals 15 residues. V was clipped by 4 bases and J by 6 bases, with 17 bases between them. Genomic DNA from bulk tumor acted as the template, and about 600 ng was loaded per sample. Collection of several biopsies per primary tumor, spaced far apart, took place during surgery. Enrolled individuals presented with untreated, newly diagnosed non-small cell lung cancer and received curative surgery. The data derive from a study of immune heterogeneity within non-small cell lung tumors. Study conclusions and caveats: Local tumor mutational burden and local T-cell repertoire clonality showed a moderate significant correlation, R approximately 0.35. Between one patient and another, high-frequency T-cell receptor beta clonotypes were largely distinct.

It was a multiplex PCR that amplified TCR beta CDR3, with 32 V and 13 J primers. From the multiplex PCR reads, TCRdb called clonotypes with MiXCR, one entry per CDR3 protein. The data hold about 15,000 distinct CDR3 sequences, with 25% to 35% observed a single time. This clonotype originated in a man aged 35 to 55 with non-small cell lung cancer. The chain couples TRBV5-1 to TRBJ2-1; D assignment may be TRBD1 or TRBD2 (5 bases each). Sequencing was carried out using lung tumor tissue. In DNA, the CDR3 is TGCGCCAGCAGCGTAGGGACCGCCGGGGTCAATGAGCAGTTCTTC. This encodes CASSVGTAGVNEQFF.